The present T cell receptor (beta chain) was sequenced within a study of cytomegalovirus exposure and HLA in healthy donors. Across the study: Within an early data release were about 85 million unique TCRs drawn from HLA-typed donors. Study-level findings and limits: As confirmed in vitro, three CMV-associated chains were specific for CMV antigens. Beyond CMV serostatus, there was no information to go on about immune exposure. 164 TCR beta chains were listed as cytomegalovirus-associated.

As to this clone: What it binds is not known.

The PCR had 60 Vbeta and 13 Jbeta primers. Sequencing used immunoSEQ multiplex PCR; TCRdb keeps in-frame clones, though not all of them. The sample yields fewer than 200,000 clones, 70% to 80% seen once. The germline V gene has CDR1 MNHNY and CDR2 SVGAGI (reference sequence). V lost 3 bases and J lost 2, with 11 bases in between. The CDR3 runs 15 residues. This chain connects TRBV6-6 to TRBJ1-3; D not resolved. The TCR was taken from a woman in her 30s in good health and CMV-seropositive. Sequencing was performed on PBMCs. The CDR3 is CASSYSQKTGNTIYF. The CDR3 region has the DNA TGTGCCAGCAGTTATTCACAGAAAACTGGAAACACCATATATTTT.